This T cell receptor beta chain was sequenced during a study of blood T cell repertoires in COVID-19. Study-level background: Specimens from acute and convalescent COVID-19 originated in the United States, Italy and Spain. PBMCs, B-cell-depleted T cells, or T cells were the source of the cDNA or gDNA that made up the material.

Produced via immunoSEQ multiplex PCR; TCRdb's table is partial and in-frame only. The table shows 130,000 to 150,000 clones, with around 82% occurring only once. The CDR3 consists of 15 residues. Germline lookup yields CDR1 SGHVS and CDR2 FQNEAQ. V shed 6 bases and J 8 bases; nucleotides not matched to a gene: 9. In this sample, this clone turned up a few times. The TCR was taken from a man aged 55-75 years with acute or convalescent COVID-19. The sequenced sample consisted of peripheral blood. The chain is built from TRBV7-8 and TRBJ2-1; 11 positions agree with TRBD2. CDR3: CASSNLAGGWYEQFF. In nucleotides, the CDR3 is TGTGCCAGCAGTAATCTAGCGGGAGGTTGGTATGAGCAGTTCTTC.